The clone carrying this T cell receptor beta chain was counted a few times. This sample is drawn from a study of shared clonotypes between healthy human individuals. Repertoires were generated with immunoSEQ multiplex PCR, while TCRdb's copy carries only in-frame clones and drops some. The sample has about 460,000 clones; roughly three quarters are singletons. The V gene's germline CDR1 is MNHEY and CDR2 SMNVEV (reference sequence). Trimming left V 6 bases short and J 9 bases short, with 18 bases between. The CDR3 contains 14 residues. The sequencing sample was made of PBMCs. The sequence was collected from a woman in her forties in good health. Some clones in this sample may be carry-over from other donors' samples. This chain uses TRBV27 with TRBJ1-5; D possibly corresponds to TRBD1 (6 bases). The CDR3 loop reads CASRALTGPRPQHF. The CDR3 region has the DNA TGTGCCAGCAGGGCGTTAACAGGGCCTCGGCCCCAGCATTTT.